Following are 4 T cell receptor beta chains from one sample sequenced in a study of T-cell memory formation after mild COVID-19. TCRdb re-analysed the 5' RACE reads in MiXCR, keeping a single row per CDR3 protein. The data show 340,000 or so distinct CDR3 sequences, with 13% seen just once and around 21% held by the top ten. The sample was PBMCs or a T cell subset sorted from them (not recorded which). The receptors derive from a man in his late teens or twenties who had mild COVID-19 (a few samples of this study predate the infection). Cell type and time point are not known.

The table lists this clonotype with many counts. V is TRBV4-3 and J is TRBJ1-2, with a weak D call TRBD1 (5 bases). This CDR3 has 13 amino acids. V was clipped by 0 bases and J by 4 bases, with 6 bases between them. Per the germline V gene, CDR1 is LGHNA and CDR2 is YSLEER. This CDR3 is CASSQDGGYGYTF. The CDR3 bases are TGCGCCAGCAGCCAAGACGGGGGCTATGGCTACACCTTC.

The rearrangement joins TRBV15 to TRBJ1-1, with unresolved D. The CDR3 has 13 amino acids. V was cut by 6 bases and J by 1 base, with 9 bases left in between. Germline assignment: CDR1 LNHNV and CDR2 YYDKDF (reference sequence). CDR3 amino acids: CATRSDGNTEAFF. CDR3 sequence (DNA): TGTGCCACCAGATCGGACGGGAACACTGAAGCTTTCTTT.

The chain joins TRBV5-6 to TRBJ2-5; D is undetermined. The CDR3 spans 13 residues. Looked up from germline, CDR1 is SGHDT and CDR2 is YYEEEE. V lost 0 bases and J lost 9, with 12 bases in between. Here the CDR3 reads CASSLGDAISQYF. The CDR3 bases are TGTGCCAGCAGCTTGGGTGACGCCATATCCCAGTACTTC.

The V gene is TRBV7-3, the J gene TRBJ2-4, with a possible D match to TRBD1 (6 bases). The germline V gene has CDR1 SGHTA and CDR2 FQGTGA. The CDR3 sequence is 13 residues long. Trimming shortened V by 5 bases and J by 15 bases, and 20 bases separated the two germline ends. The chain's CDR3 is CASSPTPTTGMYF. The CDR3 DNA is TGTGCCAGCAGCCCTACCCCTACGACAGGAATGTACTTC.